This is a list of T cell receptor beta chains from one sample in a study of molecular identifiers for immune sequencing clone quantification. TCRdb fed the PCR reads into MiXCR, producing one record per CDR3 protein. Among roughly 300,000 distinct CDR3 sequences listed, 24% were seen once. The sample taken for sequencing was naive CD8+ T cells from blood, with Jurkat cell RNA spiked in. Every receptor here comes from a human donor in good health. Some libraries in this study had Jurkat cell RNA spiked in. Each CDR3 is given with its conserved first and last residue. The order of the fields is J gene, V gene, CDR3 protein.

TRBJ2-3 | TRBV28 | CASRPTSGSTDTQYF
TRBJ2-7 | TRBV6-6 | CASSSSQWYEQYF
TRBJ2-7 | TRBV28 | CASSFRGRKSYEQYF
TRBJ2-1 | TRBV7-2 | CASRPLAGLSYNEQFF
TRBJ2-1 | TRBV24-1 | CATSDWRDGSSYNEQFF
TRBJ2-7 | TRBV30 | CAWNRGNSYEQYF
TRBJ1-5 | TRBV7-9 | CASSFSPGRDMSNQPQHF
TRBJ2-7 | TRBV29-1 | CSVEEGPRGLYEQYF
TRBJ2-7 | TRBV7-2 | CASSLLVTAYEQYF
TRBJ1-5 | TRBV6-5 | CASKDGSNQPQHF
TRBJ1-1 | TRBV4-1 | CASSQPTAPHTEAFF
TRBJ1-4 | TRBV7-9 | CASSPKSIATNEKLFF
TRBJ2-7 | TRBV28 | CASSFRNRYEQYF
TRBJ2-7 | TRBV9 | CASSVLPGQGYEQYF
TRBJ2-7 | TRBV29-1 | CSVTTGVEQYF
TRBJ2-3 | TRBV25-1 | CASSELSGASTDTQYF
TRBJ2-7 | TRBV12-5 | CASGRYGRYEQYF
TRBJ1-5 | TRBV7-8 | CASSLLAGTGQPQHF
TRBJ1-6 | TRBV19 | CASSIGNRGNSPLHF
TRBJ2-3 | TRBV28 | CASSYRGETDTQYF
TRBJ2-5 | TRBV12-3/TRBV12-4 | CASSLDRDGEETQYF
TRBJ2-7 | TRBV20-1 | CSARDTESDPYEQYF
TRBJ2-5 | TRBV27 | CASSLNDGRETQYF
TRBJ2-3 | TRBV28 | CASSPHSGVEDTQYF
TRBJ1-1 | TRBV12-3/TRBV12-4 | CASSSYRLMNTEAFF
TRBJ2-7 | TRBV12-3/TRBV12-4 | CASSLSSEGGYEQYF
TRBJ2-7 | TRBV20-1 | CSARPSGSYEQYF
TRBJ2-6 | TRBV7-9 | CASSTDLYGSGANALTF
TRBJ2-7 | TRBV28 | CASGRTSGSQQYF
TRBJ2-1 | TRBV28 | CASRLGTSSYNEQFF
TRBJ2-1 | TRBV5-5 | CASETMRYNNEQFF
TRBJ1-4 | TRBV2 | CASSEGGRENEKLFF
TRBJ2-2 | TRBV27 | CASSPLRGEHPTGELFF
TRBJ2-7 | TRBV27 | CASSLRGTAKYEQYF
TRBJ1-1 | TRBV19 | CASSIGMRQSTEAFF